These 17 T cell receptor beta chains came from one sample sequenced in a study of T cells in Graves' hyperthyroidism and ophthalmopathy. The investigators amplified TCR beta CDR3 regions from RNA transcripts. Using the HTBI primer set, a first-round RT-PCR was run on the TCR CDR3. TCRdb reprocessed the multiplex PCR reads with MiXCR, giving one entry per CDR3 protein. The sample has about 610,000 distinct CDR3 sequences; about a sixth are singletons. The sequenced material came from blood. These receptors came from a woman aged 40-49 years with Graves' ophthalmopathy.

V gene TRBV11-2 combines with J gene TRBJ2-5; D may be TRBD2 (5 bases). V was cut by 4 bases and J by 1 base, with 10 bases left in between. From germline, CDR1 is SGHAT and CDR2 FQNNGV. The CDR3 loop spans 14 amino acids. CDR3 sequence reads: CASSSERSQETQYF. The CDR3 DNA is TGTGCCAGCAGCTCGGAGCGGTCCCAAGAGACCCAGTACTTC. Drawing the rest from reference TRBV11-2 and TRBJ2-5, the complete variable domain is EAGVAQSPRYKIIEKRQSVAFWCNPISGHATLYWYQQILGQGPKLLIQFQNNGVVDDSQLPKDRFSAERLKGVDSTLKIQPAKLEDSAVYLCASSSERSQETQYFGPGTRLLVL.

V usage is TRBV10-3 and J usage is TRBJ2-5; D may be TRBD1 (5 bases). CDR3 length: 14 amino acids. Trimming took off 10 bases at V and 1 base at J, with 16 bases between the two ends. From germline, CDR1 is ENHRY and CDR2 SYGVKD. This chain's CDR3 is CATLPGASQETQYF. The DNA of the CDR3 is TGTGCCACCCTACCTGGGGCGTCCCAAGAGACCCAGTACTTC.

This clonotype was counted many times. CDR3 in DNA: TGTGCCACCAGTGACGGGACACACCAAGAGACCCAGTACTTC. This encodes CATSDGTHQETQYF. V and J are TRBV24-1 and TRBJ2-5; TRBD1 might be the D (6 bases). Trimming pared 4 bases from V and 0 bases from J, leaving 8 bases between. This CDR3 has 14 residues. The germline gives CDR1 KGHDR, CDR2 SFDVKD.

The J gene is TRBJ2-1, the V gene TRBV30; the D is unclear. From germline, CDR1 is GTSNPN and CDR2 SVGIG (reference sequence). Trimming left V 4 bases short and J 12 bases short, with 13 bases between. This CDR3 spans 11 amino acids. CDR3 nucleotides: TGTGCCTGGAAGTCCGGAGCCGGGCAGTTCTTC. Translation: CAWKSGAGQFF. The entire variable domain, with the rest obtained from reference TRBV30 and TRBJ2-1, is as follows: SQTIHQWPATLVQPVGSPLSLECTVEGTSNPNLYWYRQAAGRGLQLLFYSVGIGQISSEVPQNLSASRPQDRQFILSSKKLLLSDSGFYLCAWKSGAGQFFGPGTRLTVL.

On this clonotype itself: Given a much more abundant clone one base away, this may be a read error. V is TRBV2 and J is TRBJ2-3; TRBD1 might be the D (5 bases). The CDR3 spans 16 residues. Germline lookup yields CDR1 SNHLY and CDR2 FYNNEI. V was cut by 3 bases and J by 4 bases, with 17 bases left in between. CDR3 DNA sequence: TGTGCCAGCAGTGACCCAATCGCGGAAGGGGCAGATACGCAGTATTTT. The encoded protein is CASSDPIAEGADTQYF. Full variable domain (missing parts from reference TRBV2 and TRBJ2-3): EPEVTQTPSHQVTQMGQEVILRCVPISNHLYFYWYRQILGQKVEFLVSFYNNEISEKSEIFDDQFSVERPDGSNFTLKIRSTKLEDSAMYFCASSDPIAEGADTQYFGPGTRLTVL.

This clonotype was observed at least ten times. This chain uses TRBV2 with TRBJ1-2; 8 bases fit TRBD1. V was clipped by 4 bases and J by 1 base; unmatched bases: 8. Germline V gene data show CDR1 as SNHLY and CDR2 as FYNNEI. The CDR3 consists of 16 residues. The CDR3 nucleotides read TGTGCCAGCAGTGTCCAGGGGGCAGGGGGTAACTATGGCTACACCTTC. As protein: CASSVQGAGGNYGYTF.

This chain joins TRBV6-1 and TRBJ2-7; TRBD1 aligns across 9 bases. V lost 6 bases and J lost 6; bases outside the gene matches: 9. Per germline, CDR1 MNHNS and CDR2 SASEGT. This CDR3 spans 14 amino acids. CDR3 amino acids: CASRPGGQGGEQYF. The DNA for the CDR3 is TGTGCCAGCAGACCGGGGGGACAGGGTGGCGAGCAGTACTTC.

This clonotype was counted many times. V gene TRBV27 combines with J gene TRBJ1-5, with D possibly TRBD1 on 6 matching bases. Trimming stripped 4 bases from V and 0 bases from J, with 10 bases between. This CDR3 spans 15 amino acids. Per germline, CDR1 MNHEY and CDR2 SMNVEV (reference sequence). The CDR3 DNA is TGTGCCAGCAGTTCCACAGGGACTAGCAATCAGCCCCAGCATTTT. Its protein is CASSSTGTSNQPQHF.

This clonotype was recorded a few times. The chain carries TRBV10-3 and TRBJ2-7; D not certain. Between the trimmed V and J ends, which lost 6 bases and 0 bases, there was a span of 18 bases. The CDR3 spans 16 residues. Germline V gene data show CDR1 as ENHRY and CDR2 as SYGVKD. DNA for the CDR3: TGTGCCATCAGCGCGTCCGGGCCAACAAGCTCCTACGAGCAGTACTTC. Its translation: CAISASGPTSSYEQYF.

This rearrangement joins TRBV20-1 to TRBJ2-5; 11 bases are shared with TRBD1. This CDR3 region has 17 residues. The germline gives CDR1 DFQATT, CDR2 SNEGSKA (reference sequence). J was trimmed by 5 bases and V by 2 bases; bases with no gene match: 13. The CDR3 region is CSARPLDGQGAQETQYF. Here the CDR3 DNA reads TGCAGTGCTAGACCTTTAGATGGACAGGGGGCTCAGGAGACCCAGTACTTC.

The V call is TRBV29-1, the J call TRBJ1-1, with D perhaps TRBD1 (5 bases). V lost 6 bases, J lost 1 base, and 12 bases lay in between. Per germline, CDR1 SQVTM and CDR2 ANQGSEA. The CDR3 extends over 13 amino acids. CDR3: CSVGGRTNTEAFF. For the CDR3, the DNA is TGCAGCGTGGGGGGACGGACGAACACTGAAGCTTTCTTT.

The rearrangement uses TRBV2 and TRBJ2-2; D is uncertain. The CDR3 consists of 17 residues. Deletions cut 5 bases from V and 4 bases from J, with 20 bases between. CDR1 and CDR2 from the germline V gene are SNHLY and FYNNEI. CDR3 DNA: TGTGCCAGCAGTTACTCGAGTACCACCCCTCTCACCGGGGAGCTGTTTTTT. Residues: CASSYSSTTPLTGELFF. The full variable domain, with the rest looked up from reference TRBV2 and TRBJ2-2, is EPEVTQTPSHQVTQMGQEVILRCVPISNHLYFYWYRQILGQKVEFLVSFYNNEISEKSEIFDDQFSVERPDGSNFTLKIRSTKLEDSAMYFCASSYSSTTPLTGELFFGEGSRLTVL.

The table lists this clonotype with a few counts. The chain carries TRBV27 and TRBJ2-1, with 8 positions matching TRBD2. The CDR3 is 15 amino acids. The J segment lost 3 bases and the V segment lost 6 bases, leaving 7 bases of the junction unmatched. Germline CDR1 MNHEY, CDR2 SMNVEV (reference sequence). The DNA for the CDR3 is TGTGCCAGCAGCAGAGCGGGGGCTTTCTACAATGAGCAGTTCTTC. It yields the protein CASSRAGAFYNEQFF.

This clonotype was detected ten times or more. The genes are TRBV30 and TRBJ1-4; possibly TRBD1 for D (5 bases). Germline values: CDR1 GTSNPN, CDR2 SVGIG (reference sequence). The CDR3 loop spans 16 amino acids. V was trimmed by 0 bases and J by 7 bases, leaving 18 bases between them. Here the CDR3 DNA reads TGTGCCTGGAGTGTACATCAGGGCCTAGCTGGTGAAAAACTGTTTTTT. Translated: CAWSVHQGLAGEKLFF.

This clonotype turned up a few times. The V and J genes are TRBV2 and TRBJ2-7; no clear D. This CDR3 spans 15 amino acids. V lost 2 bases, J lost 0 bases, and 11 bases lay in between. Germline CDR1 is SNHLY and CDR2 is FYNNEI. The CDR3 bases are TGTGCCAGCAGTGAAATGGGATCTCACTCCTACGAGCAGTACTTC. Its protein is CASSEMGSHSYEQYF.

The V and J genes are TRBV3-1 and TRBJ2-3, with TRBD2 matching over 13 bases. The CDR3 length is 16 residues. The V gene end was trimmed by 4 bases and the J gene end by 2 bases; junction bases not matched to a gene: 3. Germline CDR1 LGHDT, CDR2 YNNKEL (reference sequence). This CDR3 reads CASSPTSGGNTDTQYF. As DNA, the CDR3 is TGTGCCAGCAGCCCGACTAGCGGGGGGAACACAGATACGCAGTATTTT.

The rearrangement uses TRBV14 and TRBJ2-1, with 8 bases matching TRBD1. Germline CDR1 SGHDN, CDR2 FVKESK. This CDR3 comprises 17 residues. Trimming removed 4 bases from V and 7 bases from J; junction bases left unmatched: 15. The CDR3 loop reads CASSPLKSSGTGNEQFF. The CDR3 nucleotides read TGTGCCAGCAGCCCTCTAAAGTCCTCCGGGACAGGTAATGAGCAGTTCTTC.